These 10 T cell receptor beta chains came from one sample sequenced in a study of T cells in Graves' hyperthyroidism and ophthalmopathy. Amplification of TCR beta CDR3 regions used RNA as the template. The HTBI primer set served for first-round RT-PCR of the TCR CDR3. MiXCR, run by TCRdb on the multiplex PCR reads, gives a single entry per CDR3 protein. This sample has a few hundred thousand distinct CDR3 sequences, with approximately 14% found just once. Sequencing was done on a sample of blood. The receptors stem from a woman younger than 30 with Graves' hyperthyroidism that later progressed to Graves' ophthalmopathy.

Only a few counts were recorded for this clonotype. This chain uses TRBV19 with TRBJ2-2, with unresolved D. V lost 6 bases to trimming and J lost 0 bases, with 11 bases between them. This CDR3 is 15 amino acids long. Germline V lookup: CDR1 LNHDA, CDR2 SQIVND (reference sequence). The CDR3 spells CASRSGNANTGELFF. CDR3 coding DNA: TGTGCCAGTAGGTCGGGTAACGCGAACACCGGGGAGCTGTTTTTT. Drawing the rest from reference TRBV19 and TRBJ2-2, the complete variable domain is DGGITQSPKYLFRKEGQNVTLSCEQNLNHDAMYWYRQDPGQGLRLIYYSQIVNDFQKGDIAEGYSVSREKKESFPLTVTSAQKNPTAFYLCASRSGNANTGELFFGEGSRLTVL.

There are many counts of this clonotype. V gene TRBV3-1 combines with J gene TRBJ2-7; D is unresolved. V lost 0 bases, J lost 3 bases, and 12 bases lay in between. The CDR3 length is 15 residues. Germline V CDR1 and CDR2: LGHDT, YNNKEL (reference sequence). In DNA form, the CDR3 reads TGTGCCAGCAGCCAAGACCAGGCGGCGCGCTACGAGCAGTACTTC. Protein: CASSQDQAARYEQYF.

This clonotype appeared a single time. This CDR3 reads CASSAGAGKQYF. The CDR3 DNA is TGTGCCAGCAGTGCCGGGGCGGGTAAGCAGTACTTC. The chain recombines TRBV3-1 with TRBJ2-7, with D tentatively TRBD1 or TRBD2 (5 bases each). CDR1 and CDR2 from the germline V gene are LGHDT and YNNKEL (reference sequence). The CDR3 length is 12 residues. V was pared by 6 bases and J by 8 bases, with 14 bases between.

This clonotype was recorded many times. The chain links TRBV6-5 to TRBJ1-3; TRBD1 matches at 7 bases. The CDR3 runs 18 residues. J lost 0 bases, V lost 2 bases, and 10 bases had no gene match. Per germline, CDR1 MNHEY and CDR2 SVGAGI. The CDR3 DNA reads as TGTGCCAGCAGTTACAAGAGGGACAGCATTAGCTCTGGAAACACCATATATTTT. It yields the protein CASSYKRDSISSGNTIYF.

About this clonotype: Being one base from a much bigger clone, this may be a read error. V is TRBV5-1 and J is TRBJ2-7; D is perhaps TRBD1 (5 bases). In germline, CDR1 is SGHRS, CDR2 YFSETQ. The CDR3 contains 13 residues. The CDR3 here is CASSLVQGYEPYF. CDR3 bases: TGCGCCAGCAGCTTGGTCCAGGGCTACGAGCCGTACTTC.

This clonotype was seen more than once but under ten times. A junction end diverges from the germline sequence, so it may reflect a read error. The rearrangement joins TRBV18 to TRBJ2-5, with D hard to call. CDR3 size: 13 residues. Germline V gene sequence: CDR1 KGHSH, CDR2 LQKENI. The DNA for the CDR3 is TGTGCCAGCTCACCAGGGTTACAAGAGACCCGGTACTTC. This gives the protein CASSPGLQETRYF.

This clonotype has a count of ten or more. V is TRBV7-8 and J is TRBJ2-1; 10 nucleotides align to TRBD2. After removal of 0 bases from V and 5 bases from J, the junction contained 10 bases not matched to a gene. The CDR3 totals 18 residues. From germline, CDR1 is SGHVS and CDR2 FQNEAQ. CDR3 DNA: TGTGCCAGCAGCTTAGCGTTATCAGGGACTAGCGTTGACAATGAGCAGTTCTTC. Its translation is CASSLALSGTSVDNEQFF.

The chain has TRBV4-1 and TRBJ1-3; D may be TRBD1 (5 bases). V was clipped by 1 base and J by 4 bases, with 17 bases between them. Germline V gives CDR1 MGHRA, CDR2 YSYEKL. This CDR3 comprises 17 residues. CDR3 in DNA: TGCGCCAGCAGCCAAGTACGCGGCAGGGATGCGGGAAACACCATATATTTT. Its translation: CASSQVRGRDAGNTIYF.

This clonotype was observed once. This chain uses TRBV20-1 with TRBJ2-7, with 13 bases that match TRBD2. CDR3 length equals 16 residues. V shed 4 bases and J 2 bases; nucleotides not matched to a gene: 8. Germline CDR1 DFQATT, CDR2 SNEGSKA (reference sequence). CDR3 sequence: CSANGLAGDAPYEQYF. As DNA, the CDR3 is TGCAGTGCTAACGGACTAGCGGGAGATGCCCCCTACGAGCAGTACTTC.

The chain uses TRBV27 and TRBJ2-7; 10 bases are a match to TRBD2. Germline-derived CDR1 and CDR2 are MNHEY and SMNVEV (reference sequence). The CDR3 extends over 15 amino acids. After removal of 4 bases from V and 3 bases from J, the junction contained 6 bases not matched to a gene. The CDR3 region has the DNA TGTGCCAGCAGTTGGGGGACTAGCGAATACTACGAGCAGTACTTC. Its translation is CASSWGTSEYYEQYF.